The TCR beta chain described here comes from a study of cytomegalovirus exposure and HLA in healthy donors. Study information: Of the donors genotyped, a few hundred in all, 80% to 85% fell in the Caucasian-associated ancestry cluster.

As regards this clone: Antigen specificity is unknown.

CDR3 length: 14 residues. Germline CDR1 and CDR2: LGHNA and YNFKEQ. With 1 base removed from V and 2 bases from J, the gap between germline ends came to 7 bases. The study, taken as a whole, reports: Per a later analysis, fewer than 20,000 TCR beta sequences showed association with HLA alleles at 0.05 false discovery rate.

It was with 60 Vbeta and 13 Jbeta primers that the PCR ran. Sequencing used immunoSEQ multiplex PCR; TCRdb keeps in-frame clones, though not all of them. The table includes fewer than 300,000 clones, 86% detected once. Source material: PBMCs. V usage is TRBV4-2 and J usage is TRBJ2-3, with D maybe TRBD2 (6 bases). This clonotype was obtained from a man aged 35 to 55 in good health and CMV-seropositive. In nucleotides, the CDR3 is TGTGCCAGCAGCCAAGGGGGGGACACAGATACGCAGTATTTT. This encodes CASSQGGDTDTQYF.